The next 4 T cell receptor beta chains were all read from a single sample in a study of naive and memory T cell subsets. Study results and limitations: Especially in CD8 cells, naive repertoires contained a few larger clonotypes, possibly CD45RA-re-expressing memory cells.

An equimolar mix of two oligonucleotides served as the beta constant-region primer for TRBC1 and TRBC2. Nested alpha and beta constant-region primers with the SP2 primer drove four PCR rounds on ligated cDNA. TCRdb redid the calling of the UMI-ligation and nested PCR reads with MiXCR, one entry per CDR3 protein. The sample holds roughly 150,000 distinct CDR3 sequences, 22% seen once. Their antigens are not known. Material: naive CD4+ T cells from blood. These TCRs come from a human donor in good health.

This clonotype has a handful of counts. The gene calls are TRBV4-3 and TRBJ2-2, with TRBD2 matching 10 bases. CDR1 and CDR2 from the germline V gene are LGHNA and YSLEER. V shed 0 bases, J shed 4 bases, and the junction held 2 bases outside the gene matches. The length of the CDR3 is 16 residues. DNA for the CDR3: TGCGCCAGCAGCCAAGACCTAGCGGGAGTCACCGGGGAGCTGTTTTTT. Protein sequence: CASSQDLAGVTGELFF.

The rearrangement uses TRBV28 and TRBJ2-3; 7 nucleotides line up with TRBD2. Germline-derived CDR1 and CDR2 are MDHEN and SYDVKM. The CDR3 consists of 15 residues. J lost 5 bases, V lost 5 bases, and 10 bases had no gene match. The CDR3 DNA reads TGTGCCAGCAGTCCCTCGGCGGGAGTGTTAGATACGCAGTATTTT. Translated, it gives CASSPSAGVLDTQYF.

V usage is TRBV7-2 and J usage is TRBJ2-5; D ambiguous. Germline V gene sequence: CDR1 SGHTA, CDR2 FQGNSA. Between the trimmed V and J ends, which lost 6 bases and 2 bases, there was a span of 13 bases. The CDR3 extends over 14 amino acids. The CDR3 nucleotides read TGTGCCAGCAGTTTTTCGTGGGGTCAAGAGACCCAGTACTTC. Its protein product is CASSFSWGQETQYF.

This clonotype was detected many times. The chain carries TRBV20-1 and TRBJ2-7, with 10 bases fitting TRBD2. This CDR3 spans 13 amino acids. After removal of 6 bases from V and 2 bases from J, the junction contained 4 bases not matched to a gene. Germline loops: CDR1 DFQATT, CDR2 SNEGSKA (reference sequence). Written as DNA, the CDR3 is TGCAGTGCGACAGCGGGAGGGACCTACGAGCAGTACTTC. Translating gives CSATAGGTYEQYF.